Presented here are 13 T cell receptor beta chains from one specimen sequenced in a study of blood T cell repertoires in COVID-19. Clones were sequenced by immunoSEQ multiplex PCR, and TCRdb holds only the in-frame ones, with some missing. Found here are 250,000 to 350,000 clones, 75% to 90% of them singletons; the top ten hold approximately 12%. The material sequenced was peripheral blood. These receptor sequences come from a woman aged 60-70 years with acute or convalescent COVID-19.

J is TRBJ2-5 and V is TRBV27; 8 nucleotides line up with TRBD1. The ends lost 6 bases at V and 10 bases at J; junction bases unmatched: 16. CDR3 size: 15 residues. Germline CDR1 MNHEY, CDR2 SMNVEV (reference sequence). CDR3 in amino acids: CASRETGASRLIQYF. CDR3 nucleotide sequence: TGTGCCAGCAGGGAGACAGGGGCGAGTCGTTTGATCCAGTACTTC.

The chain uses TRBV28 and TRBJ2-3; D is uncertain. Trimming stripped 2 bases from V and 3 bases from J, with 15 bases between. The CDR3 spans 16 residues. The V gene's germline CDR1 is MDHEN and CDR2 SYDVKM. CDR3 DNA sequence: TGTGCCAGCAGTTTAGGTAGCTCGGTGAGGACAGATACGCAGTATTTT. Protein: CASSLGSSVRTDTQYF.

This chain connects TRBV29-1 to TRBJ2-7; 8 bases match TRBD1. The V segment lost 6 bases and the J segment 6 bases; nucleotides outside the gene matches: 16. The CDR3 has 15 residues. Looked up from germline, CDR1 is SQVTM and CDR2 is ANQGSEA. The CDR3 is CSVMDSQRTGSEQYF. The CDR3 DNA sequence: TGCAGCGTGATGGACTCCCAGCGGACAGGGAGCGAGCAGTACTTC.

The CDR3 here is CAWTKGTPTSGNTIYF. The CDR3 bases are TGTGCCTGGACCAAAGGGACTCCCACCTCTGGAAACACCATATATTTT. The chain employs TRBV30 and TRBJ1-3, with D tentatively TRBD1 (5 bases). This CDR3 is built from 16 residues. Trimming took 4 bases from V and 0 from J, leaving 16 bases between them. The V gene's germline CDR1 is GTSNPN and CDR2 SVGIG (reference sequence).

This clone was observed a few times. V usage is TRBV7-9 and J usage is TRBJ2-5, with 9 bases that match TRBD2. The CDR3 contains 17 residues. Germline CDR1 is SEHNR and CDR2 is FQNEAQ (reference sequence). Trimming removed 1 base from V and 4 bases from J; junction bases left unmatched: 10. CDR3 coding DNA: TGTGCCAGCAGCTTAGGCCCGATAGCGGGAGTAGGAGAGACCCAGTACTTC. It yields the protein CASSLGPIAGVGETQYF. Combining the CDR3 with reference TRBV7-9 and TRBJ2-5 gives the whole variable domain DTGVSQNPRHKITKRGQNVTFRCDPISEHNRLYWYRQTLGQGPEFLTYFQNEAQLEKSRLLSDRFSAERPKGSFSTLEIQRTEQGDSAMYLCASSLGPIAGVGETQYFGPGTRLLVL.

The chain is built from TRBV6-5 and TRBJ1-5, with 9 bases that match TRBD1. This CDR3 contains 14 residues. V dropped 6 bases and J dropped 7; count of bases not matched to a gene: 7. The germline CDR1 and CDR2 sequences are MNHEY and SVGAGI. In DNA form, the CDR3 reads TGTGCCAGCAGGGGGACAGGGCGTCGACAGCCCCAGCATTTT. This gives the protein CASRGTGRRQPQHF.

The V and J genes are TRBV20-1 and TRBJ2-3, with unresolved D. Germline V gene sequence: CDR1 DFQATT, CDR2 SNEGSKA (reference sequence). The CDR3 extends over 10 amino acids. V was pared by 5 bases and J by 6 bases, with 6 bases between. Here the CDR3 DNA reads TGCAGTGCTGCGCGGGATACGCAGTATTTT. The encoded protein is CSAARDTQYF.

The CDR3 is CASSQDGLATDTQYF. The CDR3 DNA follows: TGTGCCAGCAGCCAAGATGGGCTAGCGACAGATACGCAGTATTTT. The rearrangement links TRBV4-2 to TRBJ2-3; a possible D gene is TRBD2 (6 bases). Germline V gene sequence: CDR1 LGHNA, CDR2 YNFKEQ. The length of the CDR3 is 15 residues. Trimming cost V 0 bases and J 3 bases, with 10 bases left between them.

This clone has only one observation. J is TRBJ1-2 and V is TRBV30, with 8 bases that match TRBD1. The CDR3 covers 12 residues. V gave up 5 bases and J gave up 5 bases; unmatched junction bases: 4. Germline V lookup: CDR1 GTSNPN, CDR2 SVGIG (reference sequence). The CDR3 region is CAWGRTGYGYTF. The CDR3 nucleotides read TGTGCCTGGGGACGGACAGGGTATGGCTACACCTTC.

The rearrangement links TRBV6-2 or TRBV6-3 to TRBJ2-7; D not resolved. Germline V gene lookup returns CDR1 MNHEY and CDR2 SVGEGT. V gave up 6 bases and J gave up 3 bases, with 12 bases separating them. The CDR3 covers 13 residues. As DNA, the CDR3 is TGTGCCAGCAGCAACGGTCCTAGCTACGAGCAGTACTTC. Protein sequence: CASSNGPSYEQYF.

The CDR3 nucleotides read TGTGCCAGCAGCTTACGACTAGCGGGAGGTCGGTTTGAGCAGTACTTC. It specifies CASSLRLAGGRFEQYF. The chain uses TRBV7-2 and TRBJ2-7; 13 bases line up with TRBD2. V shed 2 bases and J 7 bases; nucleotides not matched to a gene: 8. CDR1 and CDR2 from the germline V gene are SGHTA and FQGNSA. The CDR3 loop spans 16 amino acids.

V and J are TRBV28 and TRBJ1-2, with a weak D call TRBD1 (6 bases). Germline assignment: CDR1 MDHEN and CDR2 SYDVKM. Trimming removed 4 bases from V and 7 bases from J, with 13 bases in between. The CDR3 sequence is 13 residues long. Here the CDR3 reads CASSSGTRSGYTF. In DNA, the CDR3 is TGTGCCAGCAGTTCCGGGACAAGGAGTGGCTACACCTTC.

The chain carries TRBV9 and TRBJ2-5; 9 nucleotides align to TRBD1. In germline, CDR1 is SGDLS, CDR2 YYNGEE. V shed 3 bases, J shed 2 bases, and the junction held 2 bases outside the gene matches. The CDR3 length is 14 residues. CDR3 sequence: CASSEGQGQETQYF. In DNA form, the CDR3 reads TGTGCCAGCAGCGAGGGACAGGGACAAGAGACCCAGTACTTC.